The T cell receptor (beta chain) under discussion was sequenced for a study of T cell responses to AZD1222 COVID-19 vaccine. Trimming pared 3 bases from V and 2 bases from J, leaving 8 bases between. CDR1 is KGHSH and CDR2 is LQKENI in the germline V gene. The CDR3 contains 14 residues. Study results and limitations: Compared with day 0, the breadth and depth of the Spike-specific TCR repertoire rose significantly after two doses of AZD1222. Scientists sampled the repertoires only once the peak T cell response had passed. Most donors were white British and more were female, and clonal diversity was possibly underestimated. Vaccine-associated CD4 TCRs spanned spike, dominant at 160-218 and 743-854.

Remarks on this clone: Antigen specificity is unknown.

The repertoire was sequenced with immunoSEQ multiplex PCR; TCRdb's copy has only in-frame clones and lacks some. The sample contains approximately 150,000 clones, roughly 92% of which appear only once. Sequences were derived from peripheral blood, sampled on day 0 of AZD1222 vaccination. The chain combines TRBV18 with TRBJ1-5, with D possibly being TRBD1 (6 bases). The receptor was derived from an adult in good health. The CDR3 DNA follows: TGTGCCAGCTCACCGGACAGTCGCAATCAGCCCCAGCATTTT. Residues: CASSPDSRNQPQHF.